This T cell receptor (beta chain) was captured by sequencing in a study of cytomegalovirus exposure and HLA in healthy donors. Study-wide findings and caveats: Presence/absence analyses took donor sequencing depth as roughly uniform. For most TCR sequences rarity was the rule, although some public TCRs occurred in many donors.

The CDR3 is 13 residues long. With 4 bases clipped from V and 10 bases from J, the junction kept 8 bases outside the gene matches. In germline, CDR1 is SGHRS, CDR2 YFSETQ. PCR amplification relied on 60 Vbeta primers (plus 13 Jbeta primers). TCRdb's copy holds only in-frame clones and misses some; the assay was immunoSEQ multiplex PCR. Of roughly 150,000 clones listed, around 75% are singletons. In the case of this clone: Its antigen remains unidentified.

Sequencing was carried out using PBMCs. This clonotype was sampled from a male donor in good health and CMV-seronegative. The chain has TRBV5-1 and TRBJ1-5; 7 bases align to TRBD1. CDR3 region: CASSDQGEQPQHF. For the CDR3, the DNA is TGCGCCAGCAGCGATCAGGGGGAGCAACCCCAGCATTTT.